This T cell receptor beta chain was recorded in a study of blood T cell repertoires in COVID-19. Overall study context: Sources were T cells, B-cell-depleted T cells, or PBMCs; the material itself was cDNA or gDNA.

Symptom resolution, clearance, or two negative PCRs marked the recovered donors of Cohort 3. CDR1 and CDR2 from the germline V gene are KGHSH and LQKENI. J lost 5 bases, V lost 4 bases, and 14 bases had no gene match. This CDR3 spans 16 amino acids. Repertoires were generated with immunoSEQ multiplex PCR, while TCRdb's copy carries only in-frame clones and drops some. The sample lists under 70,000 clones, 88% occurring once. V and J are TRBV18 and TRBJ2-7, with 7 nucleotides matching TRBD1. Source material: PBMCs or T cells enriched from blood (not recorded which). This TCR was recovered from a woman between 35 and 50 years old who had recovered from COVID-19. The CDR3 region has the DNA TGTGCCAGCTCACTCCCGGACAGGTTGGTGGTTGACGAGCAGTACTTC. Its protein product is CASSLPDRLVVDEQYF.